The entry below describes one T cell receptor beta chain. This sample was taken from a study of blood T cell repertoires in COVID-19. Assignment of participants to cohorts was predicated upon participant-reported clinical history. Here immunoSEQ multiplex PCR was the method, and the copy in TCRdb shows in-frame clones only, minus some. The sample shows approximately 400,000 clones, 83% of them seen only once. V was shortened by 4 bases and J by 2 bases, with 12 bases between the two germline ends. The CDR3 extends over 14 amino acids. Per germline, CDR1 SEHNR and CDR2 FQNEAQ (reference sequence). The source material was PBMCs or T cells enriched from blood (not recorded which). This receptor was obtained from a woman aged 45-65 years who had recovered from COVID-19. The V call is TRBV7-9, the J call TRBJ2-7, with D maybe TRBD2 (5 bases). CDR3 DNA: TGTGCCAGCAGCTCACTCGGAGGTGCCTACGAGCAGTACTTC. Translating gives CASSSLGGAYEQYF.